This paragraph reports one T cell receptor (beta chain). The antigen is not known. The CDR3 runs 16 residues. V gave up 0 bases and J gave up 4 bases, with 18 bases separating them. Per the germline V gene, CDR1 is GTSNPN and CDR2 is SVGIG (reference sequence). These data are taken from a study of PD-1 blockade in classical Hodgkin lymphoma. Findings and caveats of the study: Compared with baseline, CD4+ but not CD8+ TCR diversity had risen significantly by C4D1.

The assay was immunoSEQ multiplex PCR, and TCRdb's table has in-frame clones only and misses some. Of about 61,000 clones listed, 85% to 90% are singletons. With no exception, relapse followed autologous stem cell transplantation in all patients, and brentuximab vedotin exposure varied. J is TRBJ1-2 and V is TRBV30; no reliable D call. This receptor was identified in a human donor with classical Hodgkin lymphoma. The starting material was peripheral blood mononuclear cells (PBMCs), obtained at baseline. DNA of the CDR3: TGTGCCTGGAGTGTATCCGAACCTCGAAGAGGCTATGGCTACACCTTC. Its protein is CAWSVSEPRRGYGYTF. Full variable domain (rest looked up from reference TRBV30 and TRBJ1-2): SQTIHQWPATLVQPVGSPLSLECTVEGTSNPNLYWYRQAAGRGLQLLFYSVGIGQISSEVPQNLSASRPQDRQFILSSKKLLLSDSGFYLCAWSVSEPRRGYGYTFGSGTRLTVV.